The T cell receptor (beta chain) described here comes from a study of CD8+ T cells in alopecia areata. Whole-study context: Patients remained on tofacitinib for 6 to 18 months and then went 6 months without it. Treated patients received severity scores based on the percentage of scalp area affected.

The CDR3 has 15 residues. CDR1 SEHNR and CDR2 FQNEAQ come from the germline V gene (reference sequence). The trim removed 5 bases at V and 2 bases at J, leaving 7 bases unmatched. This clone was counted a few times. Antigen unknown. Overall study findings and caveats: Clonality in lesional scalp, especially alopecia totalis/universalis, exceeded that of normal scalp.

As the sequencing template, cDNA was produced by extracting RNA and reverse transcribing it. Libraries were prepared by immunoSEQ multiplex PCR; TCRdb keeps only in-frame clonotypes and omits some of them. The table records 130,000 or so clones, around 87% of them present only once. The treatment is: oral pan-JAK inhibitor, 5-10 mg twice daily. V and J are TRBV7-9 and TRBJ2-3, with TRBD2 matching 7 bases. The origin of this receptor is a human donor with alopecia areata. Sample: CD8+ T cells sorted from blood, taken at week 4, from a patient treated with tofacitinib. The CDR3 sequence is CASSPSGASTDTQYF. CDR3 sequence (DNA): TGTGCCAGCAGCCCCAGCGGGGCCTCCACAGATACGCAGTATTTT.